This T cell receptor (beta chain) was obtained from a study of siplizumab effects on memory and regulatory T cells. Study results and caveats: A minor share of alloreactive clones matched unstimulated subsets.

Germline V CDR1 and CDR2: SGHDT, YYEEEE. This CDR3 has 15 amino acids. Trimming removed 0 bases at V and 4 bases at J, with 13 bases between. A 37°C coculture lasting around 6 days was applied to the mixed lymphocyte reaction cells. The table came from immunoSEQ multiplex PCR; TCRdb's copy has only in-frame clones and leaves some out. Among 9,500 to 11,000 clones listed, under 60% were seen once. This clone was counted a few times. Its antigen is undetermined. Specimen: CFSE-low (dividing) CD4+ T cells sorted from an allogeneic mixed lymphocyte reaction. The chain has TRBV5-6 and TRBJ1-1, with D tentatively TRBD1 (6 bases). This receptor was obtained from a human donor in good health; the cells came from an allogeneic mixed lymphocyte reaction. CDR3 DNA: TGTGCCAGCAGCTTGGTTGGTGGCAGGGGCACTGAAGCTTTCTTT. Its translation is CASSLVGGRGTEAFF.